This T cell receptor beta chain was obtained from a study of OX40 agonist ivuxolimab in advanced cancers. V shed 7 bases, J shed 14 bases, and the junction held 11 bases outside the gene matches. The CDR3 has 13 amino acids. The germline gives CDR1 SGHAT, CDR2 FQNNGV. Assay used: immunoSEQ multiplex PCR; TCRdb lists only in-frame clones, some missing. The sample shows fewer than 65,000 clones, around 89% of them seen only once. This TCR was recovered from an adult with an advanced solid tumor such as melanoma, head and neck, liver or kidney cancer. The source material was CD4+ or CD8+ T cells sorted from blood, sampled in a trial of the OX40 agonist ivuxolimab. The chain joins TRBV11-2 to TRBJ2-1; TRBD2 aligns across 10 bases. Here the CDR3 DNA reads TGTGCCAGCAACAACGGACTAGCGGTTGGGGAGTTCTTC. Protein sequence: CASNNGLAVGEFF.